This TCR beta chain was recovered during a study of T cells in Graves' hyperthyroidism and ophthalmopathy. Overall study findings and caveats: Blood samples included most of the expanded thyroid clonotypes exceeding 0.001.

This clonotype was counted ten times or more. Its matching antigen is unknown. CDR3 size: 17 residues. Unmatched junction bases numbered 9, after V lost 2 bases and J lost 4 bases. Germline V gives CDR1 MDHEN, CDR2 SYDVKM. TCR beta CDR3 sequences were amplified from RNA transcripts. The primer set for the first-round RT-PCR of the TCR CDR3 was HTBI. MiXCR, run by TCRdb on the multiplex PCR reads, gives a single entry per CDR3 protein. Counted here are about 290,000 distinct CDR3 sequences, roughly 14% occurring once; the ten biggest clones make up 7.5% to 8%. The source material was blood. V gene TRBV28 combines with J gene TRBJ2-7; 12 nucleotides align to TRBD2. This receptor was obtained from a woman in her twenties or thirties with Graves' hyperthyroidism that later progressed to Graves' ophthalmopathy. Written as DNA, the CDR3 is TGTGCCAGCAGTTTAGCCCTGACTAGCGGGAGCGGTTACGAGCAGTACTTC. This codes for CASSLALTSGSGYEQYF.